One and the same sample provided the 28 T cell receptor beta chains below, sequenced in a study of T cell clones after liver transplantation. Sequenced by immunoSEQ multiplex PCR; TCRdb stores in-frame clones only, minus some. The profile shows around 120,000 clones, 90% of them singletons. The sequencing used CD4+ T cells from blood, collected 12 months after liver transplant. All receptors derive from a human patient who received a liver transplant. Some T cells here may be from the graft donor.

The genes are TRBV5-4 and TRBJ2-2, with TRBD1 matching 7 bases. Germline trimming cut 0 bases from V and 5 bases from J; bases unmatched to any gene: 7. The CDR3 extends over 16 amino acids. Germline loops: CDR1 SGHNT, CDR2 YYREEE (reference sequence). The CDR3 sequence is CASSLGGTEETGELFF. For the CDR3, the DNA is TGTGCCAGCAGCTTGGGGGGGACAGAGGAAACCGGGGAGCTGTTTTTT.

This clone was seen a handful of times. The chain links TRBV9 to TRBJ1-2; D unresolved. Trimming removed 0 bases from V and 8 bases from J, with 17 bases in between. The germline V gene has CDR1 SGDLS and CDR2 YYNGEE. The length of the CDR3 is 15 residues. The CDR3 loop reads CASSVEGGRTLGYTF. CDR3 DNA sequence: TGTGCCAGCAGCGTAGAAGGAGGACGGACTTTAGGCTACACCTTC.

The count of this clone is one. The chain recombines TRBV2 with TRBJ2-1, with D maybe TRBD1 (5 bases). The CDR3 is 13 amino acids. Looked up from germline, CDR1 is SNHLY and CDR2 is FYNNEI. Deletions cut 6 bases from V and 6 bases from J, with 12 bases between. In DNA, the CDR3 is TGTGCCAGCAGCGCGAGCGACAGCAATGAGCAGTTCTTC. This gives the protein CASSASDSNEQFF.

The V gene is TRBV28, the J gene TRBJ2-1; 10 nucleotides match TRBD2. The germline CDR1 and CDR2 sequences are MDHEN and SYDVKM. Trimming at V came to 3 bases and at J to 4 bases, leaving 15 bases not matched to a gene. The CDR3 is made up of 19 amino acids. The CDR3 coding sequence is TGTGCCAGCAGTTTCCGAGAAAATCGACTAGCGGGCTTATACAATGAGCAGTTCTTC. Translated: CASSFRENRLAGLYNEQFF.

This chain links TRBV6-5 with TRBJ1-1, with a tentative D call TRBD1 (6 bases). Trimming shortened V by 7 bases and J by 5 bases, and 8 bases separated the two germline ends. The CDR3 has 11 residues. CDR1 and CDR2 from the germline V gene are MNHEY and SVGAGI. CDR3 protein: CASTGETEAFF. CDR3 sequence (DNA): TGTGCCAGCACAGGGGAGACTGAAGCTTTCTTT.

This chain links TRBV7-8 with TRBJ1-5, with D tentatively TRBD1 (6 bases). The CDR3 sequence is 13 residues long. Germline V gene sequence: CDR1 SGHVS, CDR2 FQNEAQ. V lost 5 bases to trimming and J lost 4 bases, with 9 bases between them. The CDR3 is CASSIRGNQPQHF. The CDR3 nucleotides are TGTGCCAGCAGCATCAGGGGAAATCAGCCCCAGCATTTT.

The chain couples TRBV19 to TRBJ1-2; D gene unclear. This CDR3 has 16 amino acids. The germline V gene has CDR1 LNHDA and CDR2 SQIVND (reference sequence). V shed 2 bases and J shed 2 bases, with 15 bases lying between them. Written as DNA, the CDR3 is TGTGCCAGTAGTATATCTGGAACTTTTTTAAACTATGGCTACACCTTC. This translates into CASSISGTFLNYGYTF.

The chain recombines TRBV7-2 with TRBJ2-6; D is uncertain. Trimming removed 2 bases from V and 0 bases from J, with 11 bases in between. This CDR3 spans 17 amino acids. Germline-derived CDR1 and CDR2 are SGHTA and FQGNSA. CDR3 sequence reads: CASSLIKISSGANVLTF. Written as DNA, the CDR3 is TGTGCCAGCAGCTTAATTAAGATTAGCTCTGGGGCCAACGTCCTGACTTTC.

This chain joins TRBV7-8 and TRBJ2-5; 15 bases are shared with TRBD2. Germline CDR1 is SGHVS and CDR2 is FQNEAQ. The V gene end was trimmed by 4 bases and the J gene end by 1 base; junction bases not matched to a gene: 19. The CDR3 contains 22 residues. The CDR3 DNA sequence: TGTGCCAGCAGCTCCTTGAGGGTACCGGGACTAGCGGGAGGAGGCGTCCAAGAGACCCAGTACTTC. It yields the protein CASSSLRVPGLAGGGVQETQYF. Based on the CDR3 plus reference TRBV7-8 and TRBJ2-5, the full variable domain is GAGVSQSPRYKVAKRGQDVALRCDPISGHVSLFWYQQALGQGPEFLTYFQNEAQLDKSGLPSDRFFAERPEGSVSTLKIQRTQQEDSAVYLCASSSLRVPGLAGGGVQETQYFGPGTRLLVL.

This clone rates as medium-sized. The chain is built from TRBV6-1 and TRBJ1-1; 7 nucleotides line up with TRBD1. CDR1 and CDR2 (germline): MNHNS, SASEGT. J lost 6 bases, V lost 6 bases, and 7 bases had no gene match. This CDR3 has 13 residues. In nucleotides, the CDR3 is TGTGCCAGCAGAAACAGGGGAGCGGCTGAAGCTTTCTTT. Its protein is CASRNRGAAEAFF.

The rearrangement uses TRBV5-6 and TRBJ1-4; D is uncertain. Trimming removed 1 base at V and 3 bases at J, with 7 bases between. Germline V lookup: CDR1 SGHDT, CDR2 YYEEEE. The CDR3 runs to 14 residues. Here the CDR3 reads CASSLMGANEKLFF. The CDR3 nucleotides are TGTGCCAGCAGCTTGATGGGAGCTAATGAAAAACTGTTTTTT. The variable domain in full, completed from reference TRBV5-6 and TRBJ1-4, reads DAGVTQSPTHLIKTRGQQVTLRCSPKSGHDTVSWYQQALGQGPQFIFQYYEEEERQRGNFPDRFSGHQFPNYSSELNVNALLLGDSALYLCASSLMGANEKLFFGSGTQLSVL.

This sequence joins TRBV6-6 and TRBJ2-1; 12 bases map to TRBD2. Germline V gene sequence: CDR1 MNHNY, CDR2 SVGAGI (reference sequence). Losses at the gene ends were 5 bases for V and 9 bases for J; bases not matched to a gene: 8. The CDR3 loop spans 15 amino acids. The CDR3 DNA reads TGTGCCAGCAGTGCCCGACTAGCGGGAGAGTCTGAGCAGTTCTTC. This sequence encodes CASSARLAGESEQFF.

This chain links TRBV4-1 with TRBJ2-7, with 9 bases fitting TRBD1. This CDR3 spans 15 amino acids. Losses at the gene ends were 4 bases for V and 7 bases for J; bases not matched to a gene: 11. Germline values: CDR1 MGHRA, CDR2 YSYEKL. The CDR3 sequence: CASSPGTGRSWEQYF. CDR3 coding DNA: TGCGCCAGCAGCCCAGGGACAGGGAGGTCATGGGAGCAGTACTTC.

The rearrangement joins TRBV5-1 to TRBJ1-6; D unclear. V was trimmed by 5 bases and J by 7 bases, leaving 16 bases between them. Germline assignment: CDR1 SGHRS and CDR2 YFSETQ. CDR3 length: 15 residues. CDR3 DNA: TGCGCCAGCAGTCCGTCGGGATACCAAAATTCACCCCTCCACTTT. As protein: CASSPSGYQNSPLHF. Variable domain in full (rest from reference TRBV5-1 and TRBJ1-6): KAGVTQTPRYLIKTRGQQVTLSCSPISGHRSVSWYQQTPGQGLQFLFEYFSETQRNKGNFPGRFSGRQFSNSRSEMNVSTLELGDSALYLCASSPSGYQNSPLHFGNGTRLTVT.

The rearrangement uses TRBV19 and TRBJ2-2; 7 nucleotides agree with TRBD2. CDR1 is LNHDA, CDR2 SQIVND, per germline (reference sequence). The CDR3 is 15 amino acids. V lost 6 bases to trimming and J lost 3 bases; unmatched junction nucleotides: 7. The CDR3 DNA follows: TGTGCCAGTAGGAGGCGGGAGACGTACACCGGGGAGCTGTTTTTT. Its protein product is CASRRRETYTGELFF.

This sequence joins TRBV5-1 and TRBJ2-7, with 9 bases identical to TRBD2. This CDR3 spans 16 amino acids. The germline V gene has CDR1 SGHRS and CDR2 YFSETQ. The V segment lost 4 bases and the J segment 6 bases; nucleotides outside the gene matches: 14. DNA for the CDR3: TGCGCCAGCAGCCCAATTGCGGCGGGAGGGCCAGGCGAGCAGTACTTC. Translated: CASSPIAAGGPGEQYF.

This clone was counted between two and nine times. In nucleotides, the CDR3 is TGTGCCAGCAGCTTATCCGCCAATGAGCAGTTCTTC. It yields the protein CASSLSANEQFF. This chain connects TRBV7-9 to TRBJ2-1; D not resolved. Trimming removed 2 bases from V and 6 bases from J, with 5 bases in between. The CDR3 runs to 12 residues. In germline, CDR1 is SEHNR, CDR2 FQNEAQ (reference sequence).

This rearrangement joins TRBV2 to TRBJ2-3, with 7 bases fitting TRBD2. Looked up from germline, CDR1 is SNHLY and CDR2 is FYNNEI. The ends lost 8 bases at V and 0 bases at J; junction bases unmatched: 5. There are 14 residues in the CDR3. The DNA for the CDR3 is TGTGCCAGCGGGAGGGGACTAAGCACAGATACGCAGTATTTT. This sequence encodes CASGRGLSTDTQYF.

The chain joins TRBV6-1 to TRBJ1-3, with a possible D match to TRBD1 (5 bases). This CDR3 is 14 amino acids long. Trimming removed 5 bases at V and 1 base at J, with 9 bases between. Germline V gene sequence: CDR1 MNHNS, CDR2 SASEGT. This CDR3 is CASSRGPSGNTIYF. DNA of the CDR3: TGTGCCAGCAGTAGGGGCCCATCTGGAAACACCATATATTTT.

The V gene is TRBV4-2, the J gene TRBJ1-3; no clear D. The CDR3 loop spans 17 amino acids. Germline V lookup: CDR1 LGHNA, CDR2 YNFKEQ. V dropped 3 bases and J dropped 0 bases, with 15 bases sitting between them. The CDR3 here is CASSHPGNLGSGNTIYF. The CDR3 DNA reads as TGTGCCAGCAGCCACCCCGGAAACCTCGGCTCTGGAAACACCATATATTTT.

The genes are TRBV18 and TRBJ2-1, with D unclear. CDR3 length: 13 amino acids. Germline V CDR1 and CDR2: KGHSH, LQKENI. The V end was cut by 3 bases, the J end by 6 bases, with 9 bases between. The CDR3 DNA follows: TGTGCCAGCTCACCCCCGGGTATCAATGAGCAGTTCTTC. Its protein is CASSPPGINEQFF.

The V gene is TRBV7-3, the J gene TRBJ2-5; D possibly corresponds to TRBD2 (5 bases). The germline V gene has CDR1 SGHTA and CDR2 FQGTGA. V lost 4 bases to trimming and J lost 1 base, with 13 bases between them. There are 15 residues in the CDR3. CDR3 sequence (DNA): TGTGCCAGCAGCTCCTATGGAGGAGGCCAAGAGACCCAGTACTTC. Its protein product is CASSSYGGGQETQYF.

The chain has TRBV5-1 and TRBJ2-2; TRBD1 matches 8 bases. The CDR3 loop spans 14 amino acids. Germline V gene lookup returns CDR1 SGHRS and CDR2 YFSETQ. V lost 4 bases to trimming and J lost 2 bases; unmatched junction nucleotides: 1. CDR3 in amino acids: CASSGQGNTGELFF. The CDR3 region has the DNA TGCGCCAGCAGCGGACAGGGAAACACCGGGGAGCTGTTTTTT. Looking up the rest from reference TRBV5-1 and TRBJ2-2 gives the full variable domain: KAGVTQTPRYLIKTRGQQVTLSCSPISGHRSVSWYQQTPGQGLQFLFEYFSETQRNKGNFPGRFSGRQFSNSRSEMNVSTLELGDSALYLCASSGQGNTGELFFGEGSRLTVL.

This sequence joins TRBV5-4 and TRBJ1-1; D is uncertain. Germline V gene lookup returns CDR1 SGHNT and CDR2 YYREEE (reference sequence). Trimming removed 3 bases from V and 1 base from J, with 13 bases in between. The CDR3 totals 15 residues. Here the CDR3 DNA reads TGTGCCAGCAGCTCCGCGGGCCCTGGGAACACTGAAGCTTTCTTT. Its translation is CASSSAGPGNTEAFF.

The gene calls are TRBV4-3 and TRBJ2-1; a weak D match, TRBD2 (6 bases). Between the trimmed V and J ends, which lost 0 bases and 2 bases, there was a span of 17 bases. Germline loops: CDR1 LGHNA, CDR2 YSLEER. This CDR3 has 18 amino acids. The CDR3 bases are TGCGCCAGCAGCCAAGATGGCCCCAGCGGAGGGGCCTACAATGAGCAGTTCTTC. It encodes CASSQDGPSGGAYNEQFF.

This chain joins TRBV21-1 and TRBJ2-7; the DNA was not used to check the table's D call, TRBD2. TRBV21-1 is recorded as a pseudogene. This CDR3 has 16 residues. Here the CDR3 DNA reads TGTGCCAGCAGCAAAGTAGGACTAGTCCTTACTGGGGAGCAGTACTTC. This translates into CASSKVGLVLTGEQYF.

This clone came up a few times. The CDR3 protein is CAISEGDSNEAFF. The CDR3 nucleotides read TGTGCCATCAGTGAGGGGGACAGCAATGAAGCTTTCTTT. The rearrangement links TRBV10-3 to TRBJ1-1; 7 nucleotides line up with TRBD1. With V trimmed by 2 bases and J by 7 bases, 4 bases remained unmatched. In germline, CDR1 is ENHRY, CDR2 SYGVKD. The CDR3 is 13 residues long.

J is TRBJ2-1 and V is TRBV5-1, with D maybe TRBD2 (7 bases). CDR1 SGHRS and CDR2 YFSETQ come from the germline V gene. V lost 1 base, J lost 8 bases, and 10 bases lay in between. The CDR3 loop spans 13 amino acids. CDR3 sequence: CASSLRGADEQFF. The DNA for the CDR3 is TGCGCCAGCAGCTTGCGGGGGGCGGATGAGCAGTTCTTC.